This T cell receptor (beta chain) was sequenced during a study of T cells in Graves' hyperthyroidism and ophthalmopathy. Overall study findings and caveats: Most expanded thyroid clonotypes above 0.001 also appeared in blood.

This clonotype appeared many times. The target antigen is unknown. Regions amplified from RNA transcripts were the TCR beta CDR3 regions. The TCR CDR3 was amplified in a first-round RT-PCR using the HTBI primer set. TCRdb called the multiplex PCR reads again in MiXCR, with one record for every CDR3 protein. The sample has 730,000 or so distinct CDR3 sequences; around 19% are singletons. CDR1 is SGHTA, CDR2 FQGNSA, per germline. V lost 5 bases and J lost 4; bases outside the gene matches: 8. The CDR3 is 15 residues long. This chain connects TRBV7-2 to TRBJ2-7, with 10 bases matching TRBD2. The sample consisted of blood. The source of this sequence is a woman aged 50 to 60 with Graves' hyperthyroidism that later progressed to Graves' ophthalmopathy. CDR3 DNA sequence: TGTGCCAGCAGCCCCCGTCGGACTAGCGGTTACGAGCAGTACTTC. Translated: CASSPRRTSGYEQYF.